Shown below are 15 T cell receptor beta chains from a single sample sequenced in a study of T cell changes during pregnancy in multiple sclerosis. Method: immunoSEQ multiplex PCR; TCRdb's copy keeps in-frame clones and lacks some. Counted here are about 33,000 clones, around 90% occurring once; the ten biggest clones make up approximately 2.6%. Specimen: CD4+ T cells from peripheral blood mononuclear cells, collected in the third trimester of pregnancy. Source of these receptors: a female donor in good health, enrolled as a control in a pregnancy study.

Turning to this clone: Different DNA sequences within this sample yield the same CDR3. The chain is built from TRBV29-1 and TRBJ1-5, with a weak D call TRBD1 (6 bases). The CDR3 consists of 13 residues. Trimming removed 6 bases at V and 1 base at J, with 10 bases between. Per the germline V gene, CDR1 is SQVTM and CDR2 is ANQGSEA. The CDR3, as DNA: TGCAGCGTCGCCACAGGGAGCAATCAGCCCCAGCATTTT. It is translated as CSVATGSNQPQHF.

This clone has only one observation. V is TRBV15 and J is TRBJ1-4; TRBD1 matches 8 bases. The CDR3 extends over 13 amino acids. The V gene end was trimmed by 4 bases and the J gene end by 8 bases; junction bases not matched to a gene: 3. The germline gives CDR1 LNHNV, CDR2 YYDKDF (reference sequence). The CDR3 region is CATSMDRVEKLFF. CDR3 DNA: TGTGCCACCAGCATGGACAGGGTCGAAAAACTGTTTTTT. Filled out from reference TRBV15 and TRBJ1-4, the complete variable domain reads DAMVIQNPRYQVTQFGKPVTLSCSQTLNHNVMYWYQQKSSQAPKLLFHYYDKDFNNEADTPDNFQSRRPNTSFCFLDIRSPGLGDTAMYLCATSMDRVEKLFFGSGTQLSVL.

DNA for the CDR3: TGCGCCAGCAGCCAAAGTTCGGGACAGCAACGTTCACCCCTCCACTTT. It is translated as CASSQSSGQQRSPLHF. This chain links TRBV4-1 with TRBJ1-6; 7 bases fit TRBD1. The V and J ends lost 2 bases and 9 bases, in that order; junction bases with no gene match: 10. There are 16 residues in the CDR3. Germline-derived CDR1 and CDR2 are MGHRA and YSYEKL.

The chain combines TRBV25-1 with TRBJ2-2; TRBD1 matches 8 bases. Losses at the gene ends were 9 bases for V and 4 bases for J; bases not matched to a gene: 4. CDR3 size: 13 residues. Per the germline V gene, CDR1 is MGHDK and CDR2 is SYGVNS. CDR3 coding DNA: TGTGCCAGTAACAGGGGGACCACCGGGGAGCTGTTTTTT. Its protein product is CASNRGTTGELFF.

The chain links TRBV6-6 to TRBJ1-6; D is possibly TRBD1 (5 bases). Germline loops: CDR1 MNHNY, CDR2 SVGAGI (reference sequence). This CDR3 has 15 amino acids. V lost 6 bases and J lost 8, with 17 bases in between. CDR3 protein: CASRQPRVQDSPLHF. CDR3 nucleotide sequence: TGTGCCAGCAGACAACCCAGGGTGCAGGATTCACCCCTCCACTTT.

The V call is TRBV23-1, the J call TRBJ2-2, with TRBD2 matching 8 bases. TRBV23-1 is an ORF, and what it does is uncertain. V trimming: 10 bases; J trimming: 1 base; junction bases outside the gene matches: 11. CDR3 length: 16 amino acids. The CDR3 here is CATRGSGAKNTGELFF. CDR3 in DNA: TGCGCCACCAGGGGTAGCGGGGCCAAGAACACCGGGGAGCTGTTTTTT.

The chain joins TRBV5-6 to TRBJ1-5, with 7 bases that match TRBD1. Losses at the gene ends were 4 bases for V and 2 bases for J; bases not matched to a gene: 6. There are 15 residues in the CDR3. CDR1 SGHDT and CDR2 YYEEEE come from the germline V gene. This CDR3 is CASSLTGPRNQPQHF. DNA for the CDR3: TGTGCCAGCAGCCTGACAGGGCCCCGCAATCAGCCCCAGCATTTT.

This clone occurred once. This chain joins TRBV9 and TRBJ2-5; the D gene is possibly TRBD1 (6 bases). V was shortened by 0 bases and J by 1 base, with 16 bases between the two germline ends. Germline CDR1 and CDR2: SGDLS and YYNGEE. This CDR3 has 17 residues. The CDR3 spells CASSVGPLRGTQETQYF. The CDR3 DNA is TGTGCCAGCAGCGTAGGACCTCTAAGGGGGACCCAAGAGACCCAGTACTTC.

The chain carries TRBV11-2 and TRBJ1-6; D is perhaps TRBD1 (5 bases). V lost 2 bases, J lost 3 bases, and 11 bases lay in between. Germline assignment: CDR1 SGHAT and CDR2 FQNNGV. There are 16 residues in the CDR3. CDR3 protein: CASSLLGEGYNSPLHF. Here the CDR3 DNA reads TGTGCCAGCAGCTTACTGGGGGAGGGCTATAATTCACCCCTCCACTTT.

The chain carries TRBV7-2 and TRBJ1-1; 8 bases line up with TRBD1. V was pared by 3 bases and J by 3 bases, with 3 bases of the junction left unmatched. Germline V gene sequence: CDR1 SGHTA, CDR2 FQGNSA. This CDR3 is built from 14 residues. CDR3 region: CASSFGQGYTEAFF. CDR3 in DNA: TGTGCCAGCAGCTTCGGACAGGGTTACACTGAAGCTTTCTTT.

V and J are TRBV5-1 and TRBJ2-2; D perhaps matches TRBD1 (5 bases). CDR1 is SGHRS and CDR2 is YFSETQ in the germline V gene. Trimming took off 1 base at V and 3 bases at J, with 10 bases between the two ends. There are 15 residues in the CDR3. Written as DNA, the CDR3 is TGCGCCAGCAGCTTGTCCAGGGCTGACACCGGGGAGCTGTTTTTT. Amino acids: CASSLSRADTGELFF.

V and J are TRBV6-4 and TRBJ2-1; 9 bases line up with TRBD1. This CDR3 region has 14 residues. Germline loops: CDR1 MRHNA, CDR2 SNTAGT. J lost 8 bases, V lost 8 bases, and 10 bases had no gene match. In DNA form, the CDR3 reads TGTGCCAGCCGTCCCGGGACAGGGAAACATGAGCAGTTCTTC. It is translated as CASRPGTGKHEQFF.

For the CDR3, the DNA is TGTGCCAGCAGCTTAAAGGGGCGGGGGGTGTGGGCCGAGGAGACCGGGGAGCTGTTTTTT. Protein: CASSLKGRGVWAEETGELFF. The chain links TRBV7-3 to TRBJ2-2, with 8 bases that match TRBD2. After removal of 1 base from V and 5 bases from J, the junction contained 18 bases not matched to a gene. Germline V gives CDR1 SGHTA, CDR2 FQGTGA. This CDR3 has 20 residues.

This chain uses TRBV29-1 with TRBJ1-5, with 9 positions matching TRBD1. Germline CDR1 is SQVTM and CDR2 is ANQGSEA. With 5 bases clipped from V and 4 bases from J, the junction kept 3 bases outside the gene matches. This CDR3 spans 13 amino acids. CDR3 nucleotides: TGCAGCGTTAGGGGGACAGGGAATCAGCCCCAGCATTTT. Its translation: CSVRGTGNQPQHF.

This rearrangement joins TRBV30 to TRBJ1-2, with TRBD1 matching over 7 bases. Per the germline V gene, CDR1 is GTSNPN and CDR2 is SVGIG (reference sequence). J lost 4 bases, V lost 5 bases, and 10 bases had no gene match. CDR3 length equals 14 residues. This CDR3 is CAWEPTTGTYGYTF. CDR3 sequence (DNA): TGTGCCTGGGAACCCACGACAGGGACCTATGGCTACACCTTC.